This T cell receptor (beta chain) comes out of a study of PD-1 blockade in classical Hodgkin lymphoma. Overall study results and limits: TCR diversity rose significantly by C4D1 in CD4+ but not CD8+ cells.

CDR3 length equals 15 residues. Germline assignment: CDR1 SGHTA and CDR2 FQGTGA. V was trimmed by 6 bases and J by 0 bases, leaving 9 bases between them. After autologous stem cell transplantation all patients relapsed, and prior brentuximab vedotin exposure differed between cohorts. To note about this clone: What it binds is unknown.

Some clones are missing from TCRdb's copy, which holds only in-frame ones; the method was immunoSEQ multiplex PCR. The sample shows some 150,000 clones, 78% of them seen only once. The starting material was peripheral blood mononuclear cells (PBMCs), obtained before the second cycle of nivolumab. The sequence was collected from a human donor with classical Hodgkin lymphoma. The rearrangement joins TRBV7-3 to TRBJ1-6, with D hard to call. CDR3 bases: TGTGCCAGCAGTCCCCGTAACTCCTATAATTCACCCCTCCACTTT. Protein sequence: CASSPRNSYNSPLHF.